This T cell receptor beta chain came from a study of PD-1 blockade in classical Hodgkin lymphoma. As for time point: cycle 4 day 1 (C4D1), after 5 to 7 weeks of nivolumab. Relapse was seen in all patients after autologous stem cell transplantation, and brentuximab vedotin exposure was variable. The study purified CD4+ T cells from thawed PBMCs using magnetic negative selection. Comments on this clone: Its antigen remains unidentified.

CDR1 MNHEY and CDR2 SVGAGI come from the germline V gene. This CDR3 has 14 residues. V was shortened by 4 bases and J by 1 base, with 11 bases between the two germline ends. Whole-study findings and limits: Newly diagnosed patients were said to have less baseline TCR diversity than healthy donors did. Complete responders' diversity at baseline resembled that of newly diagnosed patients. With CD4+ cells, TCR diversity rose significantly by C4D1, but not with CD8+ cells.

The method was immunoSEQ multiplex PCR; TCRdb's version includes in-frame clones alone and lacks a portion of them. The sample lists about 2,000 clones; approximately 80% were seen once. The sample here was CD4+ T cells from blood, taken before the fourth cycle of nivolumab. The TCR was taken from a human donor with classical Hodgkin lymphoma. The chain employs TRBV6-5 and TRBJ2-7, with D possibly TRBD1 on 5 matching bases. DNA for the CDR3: TGTGCCAGCAGTTTCATTCAGGGATCCTACGAGCAGTACTTC. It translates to CASSFIQGSYEQYF.